Listed below are T cell receptor beta chains from one sample, sequenced in a study of blood T cell repertoires in COVID-19. TCRdb keeps only in-frame clones here, not all; method: immunoSEQ multiplex PCR. The sample lists approximately 240,000 clones, roughly three quarters seen once, with roughly 4% in the top ten. Source material: peripheral blood. These receptors were obtained from a woman aged 40 to 49 with active or convalescent COVID-19. The CDR3 runs from the conserved cysteine through the conserved F or W. A D gene is named only where the DNA matches it firmly.

V gene: TRBV6-1
D gene: TRBD1
J gene: TRBJ1-2
CDR3 protein: CASSDPTGWDGYTF
CDR3 DNA: TGTGCCAGCAGTGACCCGACAGGGTGGGATGGCTACACCTTC

V gene: TRBV3-1/TRBV3-2
D gene: TRBD2
J gene: TRBJ2-3
CDR3 protein: CASSLGLAGDTQYF
CDR3 DNA: TGTGCCAGCAGCCTAGGACTAGCGGGAGATACGCAGTATTTT

V gene: TRBV7-9
D gene: TRBD2
J gene: TRBJ2-1
CDR3 protein: CASSLVGPQRGGYNEQFF
CDR3 DNA: TGTGCCAGCAGCTTGGTCGGACCGCAGCGGGGGGGTTACAATGAGCAGTTCTTC

V gene: TRBV14
D gene: -
J gene: TRBJ1-2
CDR3 protein: CASSQEGGSSGYTF
CDR3 DNA: TGTGCCAGCAGCCAAGAGGGGGGGTCGAGTGGCTACACCTTC

V gene: TRBV4-1
D gene: -
J gene: TRBJ1-2
CDR3 protein: CASSQDVGQGGYGYTF
CDR3 DNA: TGCGCCAGCAGCCAAGATGTTGGGCAGGGCGGCTATGGCTACACCTTC

V gene: TRBV5-8
D gene: TRBD1
J gene: TRBJ1-6
CDR3 protein: CASSLVAGGKSPLHF
CDR3 DNA: TGTGCCAGCAGCTTGGTGGCAGGGGGTAAATCACCCCTCCACTTT

V gene: TRBV2
D gene: TRBD1
J gene: TRBJ1-2
CDR3 protein: CASREGQFYGYTF
CDR3 DNA: TGTGCCAGCAGGGAGGGACAGTTCTATGGCTACACCTTC

V gene: TRBV28
D gene: -
J gene: TRBJ1-4
CDR3 protein: CASGYANEKLFF
CDR3 DNA: TGTGCGTCGGGTTATGCTAATGAAAAACTGTTTTTT

V gene: TRBV28
D gene: -
J gene: TRBJ1-1
CDR3 protein: CARIRTSKTNTEAFF
CDR3 DNA: TGTGCCAGGATTAGGACAAGCAAAACGAACACTGAAGCTTTCTTT

V gene: TRBV7-9
D gene: -
J gene: TRBJ2-3
CDR3 protein: CASSHRGGQRTDTQYF
CDR3 DNA: TGTGCCAGCAGCCACCGGGGGGGACAGCGCACAGATACGCAGTATTTT

V gene: TRBV5-1
D gene: -
J gene: TRBJ2-1
CDR3 protein: CASSPQGTPTYNEQFF
CDR3 DNA: TGCGCCAGCAGCCCTCAGGGGACGCCCACCTACAATGAGCAGTTCTTC